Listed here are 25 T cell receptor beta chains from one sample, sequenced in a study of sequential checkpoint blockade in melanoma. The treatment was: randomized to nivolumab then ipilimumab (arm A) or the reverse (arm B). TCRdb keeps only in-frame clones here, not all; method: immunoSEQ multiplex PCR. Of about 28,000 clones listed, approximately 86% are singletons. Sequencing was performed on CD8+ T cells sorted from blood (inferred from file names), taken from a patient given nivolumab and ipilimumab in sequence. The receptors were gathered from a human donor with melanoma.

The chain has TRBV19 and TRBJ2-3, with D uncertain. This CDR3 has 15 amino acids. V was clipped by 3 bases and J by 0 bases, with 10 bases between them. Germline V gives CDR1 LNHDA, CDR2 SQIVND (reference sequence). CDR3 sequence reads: CASSISPASTDTQYF. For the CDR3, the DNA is TGTGCCAGTAGTATTAGCCCTGCTAGCACAGATACGCAGTATTTT.

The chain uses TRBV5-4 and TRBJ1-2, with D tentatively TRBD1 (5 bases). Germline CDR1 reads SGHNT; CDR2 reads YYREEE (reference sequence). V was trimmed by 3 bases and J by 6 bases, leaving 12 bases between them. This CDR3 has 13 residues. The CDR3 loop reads CASSSLWGDGYTF. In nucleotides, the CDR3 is TGTGCCAGCAGCTCATTATGGGGGGATGGCTACACCTTC.

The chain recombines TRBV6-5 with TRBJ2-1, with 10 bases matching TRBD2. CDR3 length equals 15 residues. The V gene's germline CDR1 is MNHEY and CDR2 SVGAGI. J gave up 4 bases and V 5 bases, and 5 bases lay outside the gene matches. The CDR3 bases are TGTGCCAGCAGTCAGACTAGCGGGTCTTACAATGAGCAGTTCTTC. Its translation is CASSQTSGSYNEQFF.

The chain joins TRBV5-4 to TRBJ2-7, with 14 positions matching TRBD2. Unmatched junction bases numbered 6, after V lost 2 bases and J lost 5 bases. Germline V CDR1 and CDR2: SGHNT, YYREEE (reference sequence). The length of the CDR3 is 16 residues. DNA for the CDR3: TGTGCCAGCAGCTTCGGGACTAGCGGGAGCGCCCACGAGCAGTACTTC. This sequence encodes CASSFGTSGSAHEQYF.

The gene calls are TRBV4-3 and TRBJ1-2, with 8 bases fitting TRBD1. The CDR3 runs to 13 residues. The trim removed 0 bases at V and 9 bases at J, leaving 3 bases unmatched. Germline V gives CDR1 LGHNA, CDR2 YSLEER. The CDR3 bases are TGCGCCAGCAGCCAAGACAGGGGGCTTAGCTACACCTTC. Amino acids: CASSQDRGLSYTF.

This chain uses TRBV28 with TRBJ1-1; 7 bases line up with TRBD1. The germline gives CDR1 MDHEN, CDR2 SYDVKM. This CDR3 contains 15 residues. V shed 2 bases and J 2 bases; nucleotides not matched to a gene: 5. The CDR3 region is CASSLMGQRNTEAFF. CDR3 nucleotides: TGTGCCAGCAGTTTAATGGGACAGAGAAACACTGAAGCTTTCTTT.

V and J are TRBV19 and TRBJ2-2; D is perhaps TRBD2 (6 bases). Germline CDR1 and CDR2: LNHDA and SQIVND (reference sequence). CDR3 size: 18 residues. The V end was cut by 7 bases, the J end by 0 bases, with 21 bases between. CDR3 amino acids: CASTVSIGRQTNTGELFF. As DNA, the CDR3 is TGTGCCAGTACTGTCTCAATAGGGAGGCAGACGAACACCGGGGAGCTGTTTTTT. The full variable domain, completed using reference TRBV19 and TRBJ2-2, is DGGITQSPKYLFRKEGQNVTLSCEQNLNHDAMYWYRQDPGQGLRLIYYSQIVNDFQKGDIAEGYSVSREKKESFPLTVTSAQKNPTAFYLCASTVSIGRQTNTGELFFGEGSRLTVL.

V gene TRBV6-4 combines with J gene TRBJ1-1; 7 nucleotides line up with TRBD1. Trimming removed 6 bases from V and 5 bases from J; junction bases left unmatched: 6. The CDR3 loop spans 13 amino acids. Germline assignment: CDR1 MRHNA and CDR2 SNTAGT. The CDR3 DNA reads TGTGCCAGCAGCGCCCTACAGGGGACTGAAGCTTTCTTT. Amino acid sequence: CASSALQGTEAFF.

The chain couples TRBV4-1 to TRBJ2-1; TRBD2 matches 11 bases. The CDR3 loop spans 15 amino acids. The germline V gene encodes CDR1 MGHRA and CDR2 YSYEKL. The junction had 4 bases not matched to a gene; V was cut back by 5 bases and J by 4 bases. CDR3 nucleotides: TGCGCCAGCAGCGTGGGACTAGCGGTATACAATGAGCAGTTCTTC. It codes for CASSVGLAVYNEQFF.

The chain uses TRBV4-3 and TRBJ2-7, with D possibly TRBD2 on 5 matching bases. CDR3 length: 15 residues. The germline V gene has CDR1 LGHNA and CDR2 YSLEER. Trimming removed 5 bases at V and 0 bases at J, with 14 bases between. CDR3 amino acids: CASSSIDYSSYEQYF. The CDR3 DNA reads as TGCGCCAGCAGCAGCATAGACTATAGCTCCTACGAGCAGTACTTC.

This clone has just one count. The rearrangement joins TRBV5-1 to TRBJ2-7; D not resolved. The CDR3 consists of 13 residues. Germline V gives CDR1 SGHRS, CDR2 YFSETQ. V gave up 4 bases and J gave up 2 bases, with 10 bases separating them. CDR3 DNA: TGCGCCAGCAGCCTGCAGGCTACCTACGAGCAGTACTTC. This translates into CASSLQATYEQYF.

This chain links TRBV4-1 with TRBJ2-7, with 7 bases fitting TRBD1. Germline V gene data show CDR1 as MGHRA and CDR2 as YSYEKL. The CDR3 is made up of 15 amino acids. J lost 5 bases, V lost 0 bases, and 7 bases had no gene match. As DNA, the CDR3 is TGCGCCAGCAGCCAAGAGGTAGGGGGCTTGGACGAGCAGTACTTC. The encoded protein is CASSQEVGGLDEQYF.

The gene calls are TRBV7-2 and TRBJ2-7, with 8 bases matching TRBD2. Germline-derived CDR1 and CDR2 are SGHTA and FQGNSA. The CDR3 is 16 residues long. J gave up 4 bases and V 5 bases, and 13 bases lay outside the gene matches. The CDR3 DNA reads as TGTGCCAGCAGCGATGGACTAGCTGGGGTCGGGTACGAGCAGTACTTC. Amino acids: CASSDGLAGVGYEQYF.

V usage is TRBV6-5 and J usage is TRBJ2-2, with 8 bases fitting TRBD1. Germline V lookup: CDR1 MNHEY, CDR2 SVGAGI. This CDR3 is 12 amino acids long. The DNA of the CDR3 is TGTGCGGTGACAGGGGAGACCGGGGAGCTGTTTTTT. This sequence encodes CAVTGETGELFF.

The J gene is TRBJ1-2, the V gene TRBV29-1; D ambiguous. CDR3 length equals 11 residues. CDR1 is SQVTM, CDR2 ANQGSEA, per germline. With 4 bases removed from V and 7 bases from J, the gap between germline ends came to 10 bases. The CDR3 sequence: CSVVWGGGYTF. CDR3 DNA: TGCAGCGTTGTTTGGGGAGGTGGCTACACCTTC.

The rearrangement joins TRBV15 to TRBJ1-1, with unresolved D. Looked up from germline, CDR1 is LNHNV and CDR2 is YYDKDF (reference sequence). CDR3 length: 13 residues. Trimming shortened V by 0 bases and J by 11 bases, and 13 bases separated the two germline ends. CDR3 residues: CATSRDSAEQAFF. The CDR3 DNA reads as TGTGCCACCAGCAGAGATTCGGCAGAACAGGCTTTCTTT.

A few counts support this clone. DNA for the CDR3: TGTGCCAGTAGTGCAAGCGGGGTCTCCTACAATGAGCAGTTCTTC. Protein: CASSASGVSYNEQFF. The chain recombines TRBV19 with TRBJ2-1, with 7 bases aligning to TRBD2. V lost 5 bases, J lost 0 bases, and 4 bases stayed unmatched. CDR1 LNHDA and CDR2 SQIVND come from the germline V gene (reference sequence). This CDR3 comprises 15 residues.

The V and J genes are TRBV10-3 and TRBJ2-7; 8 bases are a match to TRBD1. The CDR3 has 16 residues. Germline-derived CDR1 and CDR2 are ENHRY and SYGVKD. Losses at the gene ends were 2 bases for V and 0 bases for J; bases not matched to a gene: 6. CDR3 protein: CAISEPGQGFSYEQYF. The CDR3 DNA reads TGTGCCATCAGTGAGCCAGGACAGGGTTTCTCCTACGAGCAGTACTTC.

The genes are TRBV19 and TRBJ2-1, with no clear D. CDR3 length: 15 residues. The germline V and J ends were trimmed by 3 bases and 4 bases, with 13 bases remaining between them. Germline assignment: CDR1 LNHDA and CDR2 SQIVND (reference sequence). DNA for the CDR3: TGTGCCAGTAGTATTGACTTTCTCCAGTACAATGAGCAGTTCTTC. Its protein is CASSIDFLQYNEQFF. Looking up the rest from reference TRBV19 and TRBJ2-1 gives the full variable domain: DGGITQSPKYLFRKEGQNVTLSCEQNLNHDAMYWYRQDPGQGLRLIYYSQIVNDFQKGDIAEGYSVSREKKESFPLTVTSAQKNPTAFYLCASSIDFLQYNEQFFGPGTRLTVL.

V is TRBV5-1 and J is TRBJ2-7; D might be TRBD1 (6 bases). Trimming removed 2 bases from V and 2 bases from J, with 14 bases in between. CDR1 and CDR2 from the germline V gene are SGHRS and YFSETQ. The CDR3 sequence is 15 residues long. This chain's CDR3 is CASSFGAGVTYEQYF. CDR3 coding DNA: TGCGCCAGCAGCTTTGGGGCAGGGGTGACCTACGAGCAGTACTTC.

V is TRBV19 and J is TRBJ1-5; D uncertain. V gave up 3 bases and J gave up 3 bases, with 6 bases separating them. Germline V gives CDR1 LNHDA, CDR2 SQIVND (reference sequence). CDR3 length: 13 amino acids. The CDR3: CASSIVPNQPQHF. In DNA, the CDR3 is TGTGCCAGTAGTATCGTTCCCAATCAGCCCCAGCATTTT.

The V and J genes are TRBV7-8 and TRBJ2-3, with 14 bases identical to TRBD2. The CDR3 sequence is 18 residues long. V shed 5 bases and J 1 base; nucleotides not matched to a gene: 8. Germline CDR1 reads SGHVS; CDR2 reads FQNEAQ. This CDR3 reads CASSQRTSGGLGTDTQYF. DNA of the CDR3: TGTGCCAGCAGCCAGAGGACTAGCGGGGGGCTGGGCACAGATACGCAGTATTTT.

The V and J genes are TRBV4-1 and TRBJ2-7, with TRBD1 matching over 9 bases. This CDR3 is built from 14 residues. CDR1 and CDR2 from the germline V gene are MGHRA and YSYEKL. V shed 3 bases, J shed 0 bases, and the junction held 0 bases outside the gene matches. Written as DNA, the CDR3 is TGCGCCAGCAGCCAGGGACAGGGCTCCTACGAGCAGTACTTC. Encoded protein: CASSQGQGSYEQYF.

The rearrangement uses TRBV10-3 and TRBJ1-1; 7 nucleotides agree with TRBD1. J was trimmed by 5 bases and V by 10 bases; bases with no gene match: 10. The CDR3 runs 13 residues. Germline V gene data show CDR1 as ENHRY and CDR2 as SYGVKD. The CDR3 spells CASRIQGKTEAFF. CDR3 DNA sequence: TGTGCCAGTCGAATACAGGGGAAGACTGAAGCTTTCTTT.

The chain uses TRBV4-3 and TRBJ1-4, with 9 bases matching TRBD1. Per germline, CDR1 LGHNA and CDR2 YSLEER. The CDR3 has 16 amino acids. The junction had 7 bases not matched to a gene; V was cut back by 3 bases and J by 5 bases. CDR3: CASSQAPGTGNEKLFF. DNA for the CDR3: TGCGCCAGCAGCCAGGCACCCGGGACAGGGAATGAAAAACTGTTTTTT.